These 11 T cell receptor beta chains were sequenced from one sample in a study of CD8+ T cells in alopecia areata. Treatment noted: oral pan-JAK inhibitor, 5-10 mg twice daily. Following extraction, RNA underwent reverse transcription to cDNA, which served as the sequencing template. The protocol was immunoSEQ multiplex PCR, while the TCRdb copy is restricted to in-frame clones and leaves out a portion. The sample includes under 250,000 clones, about 58% seen only once; the top ten take 1.6%. The sequencing here drew on CD4+ T cells sorted from blood, taken at week 4, from a patient treated with tofacitinib. The receptor source for this set is a human donor with alopecia areata.

The chain uses TRBV20-1 and TRBJ2-4; no clear D. Germline CDR1 DFQATT, CDR2 SNEGSKA (reference sequence). Trimming removed 0 bases from V and 7 bases from J, with 4 bases in between. This CDR3 comprises 11 residues. The CDR3 nucleotides read TGCAGTGCTAGAGATCGGAACATTCAGTACTTC. It is translated as CSARDRNIQYF.

This clone was seen just once. The rearrangement links TRBV5-1 to TRBJ1-1; D unclear. V gave up 5 bases and J gave up 1 base, with 12 bases separating them. Germline V gives CDR1 SGHRS, CDR2 YFSETQ. The CDR3 extends over 14 amino acids. As DNA, the CDR3 is TGCGCCAGCAGACTCGAGCTAGGGAACACTGAAGCTTTCTTT. Residues: CASRLELGNTEAFF.

The V call is TRBV29-1, the J call TRBJ2-3; the D gene is possibly TRBD1 (6 bases). CDR3 length equals 12 residues. The germline V gene has CDR1 SQVTM and CDR2 ANQGSEA. The V gene lost 4 bases and the J gene lost 1 base, with 6 bases spanning the gap. The CDR3, as DNA: TGCAGCGTTGGACAGGGCACAGATACGCAGTATTTT. It translates to CSVGQGTDTQYF.

This clone was picked up many times. The chain joins TRBV7-2 to TRBJ2-1; no clear D gene. V was trimmed by 2 bases and J by 2 bases, leaving 13 bases between them. This CDR3 has 16 amino acids. Germline-derived CDR1 and CDR2 are SGHTA and FQGNSA. DNA of the CDR3: TGTGCCAGCAGCTTACGGGCCAGTATCACCTACAATGAGCAGTTCTTC. This translates into CASSLRASITYNEQFF.

CDR3 in DNA: TGTGCCTCGGCTGGGAGCTACGAGCAGTACTTC. Its protein product is CASAGSYEQYF. The chain joins TRBV28 to TRBJ2-7; D perhaps matches TRBD2 (5 bases). Trimming pared 11 bases from V and 3 bases from J, leaving 11 bases between. The germline gives CDR1 MDHEN, CDR2 SYDVKM. There are 11 residues in the CDR3.

This clone was counted many times. The chain employs TRBV5-1 and TRBJ2-7; 9 bases are a match to TRBD1. This CDR3 contains 14 residues. With V trimmed by 5 bases and J by 4 bases, 7 bases remained unmatched. Germline-derived CDR1 and CDR2 are SGHRS and YFSETQ. As DNA, the CDR3 is TGCGCCAGCAGGAGTTGGGACAGGGAATACGAGCAGTACTTC. It codes for CASRSWDREYEQYF. Based on the CDR3 plus reference TRBV5-1 and TRBJ2-7, the full variable domain is KAGVTQTPRYLIKTRGQQVTLSCSPISGHRSVSWYQQTPGQGLQFLFEYFSETQRNKGNFPGRFSGRQFSNSRSEMNVSTLELGDSALYLCASRSWDREYEQYFGPGTRLTVT.

This chain uses TRBV7-9 with TRBJ2-4, with D maybe TRBD1 (6 bases). This CDR3 region has 19 residues. The V gene lost 5 bases and the J gene lost 1 base, with 24 bases spanning the gap. Germline V CDR1 and CDR2: SEHNR, FQNEAQ (reference sequence). CDR3 amino acids: CASSRASGTHDRAKNIQYF. The CDR3 DNA reads TGTGCCAGCAGCCGTGCGTCCGGGACCCATGACAGGGCCAAAAACATTCAGTACTTC.

This chain links TRBV11-3 with TRBJ2-1; 13 nucleotides match TRBD2. The junction had 3 bases not matched to a gene; V was cut back by 5 bases and J by 8 bases. This CDR3 comprises 14 residues. Germline V gene sequence: CDR1 SGHNT, CDR2 YENEEA. CDR3 sequence: CASSIGLAGDEQFF. The CDR3 region has the DNA TGTGCCAGCAGCATCGGACTAGCGGGGGATGAGCAGTTCTTC. Variable domain in full (rest from reference TRBV11-3 and TRBJ2-1): EAGVVQSPRYKIIEKKQPVAFWCNPISGHNTLYWYLQNLGQGPELLIRYENEEAVDDSQLPKDRFSAERLKGVDSTLKIQPAELGDSAVYLCASSIGLAGDEQFFGPGTRLTVL.

This clone showed up just a few times. CDR3 amino acids: CASSQEGTGELFF. As DNA, the CDR3 is TGTGCCAGCAGCCAAGAGGGAACCGGGGAGCTGTTTTTT. The V call is TRBV14, the J call TRBJ2-2; D is unresolved. Trimming took off 0 bases at V and 5 bases at J, with 4 bases between the two ends. The CDR3 spans 13 residues. CDR1 SGHDN and CDR2 FVKESK come from the germline V gene.

The V call is TRBV30, the J call TRBJ2-3; D may be TRBD1 (5 bases). Germline lookup yields CDR1 GTSNPN and CDR2 SVGIG (reference sequence). V was shortened by 3 bases and J by 6 bases, with 10 bases between the two germline ends. The CDR3 is 12 residues long. CDR3 nucleotides: TGTGCCTGGAGCCGGACACTTGATACGCAGTATTTT. As protein: CAWSRTLDTQYF.

V and J are TRBV28 and TRBJ1-5; D ambiguous. The CDR3 contains 13 residues. V was trimmed by 2 bases and J by 7 bases, leaving 9 bases between them. The V gene's germline CDR1 is MDHEN and CDR2 SYDVKM. CDR3 in amino acids: CASSLDGYQPQHF. The CDR3 DNA sequence: TGTGCCAGCAGTTTAGACGGTTACCAGCCCCAGCATTTT.